This T cell receptor (beta chain) was sequenced for a study of blood T cell repertoires in COVID-19. Study at large: The origin of the acute and convalescent COVID-19 samples was the United States, Italy and Spain.

Original analysis: Estimation of nucleated cell counts relied on the amplification of reference gene primers. Assay used: immunoSEQ multiplex PCR; TCRdb lists only in-frame clones, some missing. V, J and clone size are taken as reported in that table, and D and trimming were inferred from the DNA itself. The table has under 250,000 clones, about 90% seen once. V lost 6 bases and J 4 bases, leaving 15 bases between the germline ends. The CDR3 is 14 residues long. Germline CDR1 is MNHEY and CDR2 is SMNVEV (reference sequence). This clone turned up a few times. The chain uses TRBV27 and TRBJ1-1; tentatively, D is TRBD1 (5 bases). The TCR was taken from a woman in her twenties or thirties who had been exposed to COVID-19. Sequencing was done on a sample of PBMCs or T cells enriched from blood (not recorded which). CDR3 in DNA: TGTGCCAGCAGAAGGGGAAACGGGGGCACTGAAGCTTTCTTT. Translating it yields CASRRGNGGTEAFF.